Below, 24 T cell receptor beta chains from the same sample are listed, as sequenced in a study of shared clonotypes between healthy human individuals. Naive CD8 populations comprised CD45RO-negative cells positively selected for CCR7, excluding terminally differentiated effector memory CD45RA+ cells. Some clones are missing from TCRdb's copy, which holds only in-frame ones; the method was immunoSEQ multiplex PCR. The sample contains about 700,000 clones, just over 90% of which appear only once. The sequenced material came from naive CD8+ T cells sorted from blood. All receptors derive from a man in his thirties or forties in good health.

CDR3 in DNA: TGTGCCAGCAGTTGGACAGGGGAGAACTATGGCTACACCTTC. As protein: CASSWTGENYGYTF. The genes are TRBV25-1 and TRBJ1-2; TRBD1 matches 9 bases. The CDR3 has 14 residues. In germline, CDR1 is MGHDK, CDR2 SYGVNS. J was trimmed by 2 bases and V by 5 bases; bases with no gene match: 3.

V gene TRBV11-2 combines with J gene TRBJ2-7; D remains ambiguous. Germline V gene sequence: CDR1 SGHAT, CDR2 FQNNGV. Trimming removed 5 bases at V and 1 base at J, with 6 bases between. The CDR3 length is 12 residues. The CDR3 here is CASSRVSYEQYF. The CDR3 DNA follows: TGTGCCAGCAGCCGGGTGTCCTACGAGCAGTACTTC.

This clone was recorded a few times. The chain uses TRBV5-1 and TRBJ2-7, with D perhaps matching TRBD1 (6 bases). This CDR3 contains 15 residues. The ends were cut back, 0 bases at V and 6 bases at J, with 16 bases in the middle. Per the germline V gene, CDR1 is SGHRS and CDR2 is YFSETQ. For the CDR3, the DNA is TGCGCCAGCAGCTTGGTGGGGACAACGGGCAGCGAGCAGTACTTC. Its protein product is CASSLVGTTGSEQYF.

The J gene is TRBJ2-7, the V gene TRBV27, with D unclear. This CDR3 has 15 amino acids. Germline V gene lookup returns CDR1 MNHEY and CDR2 SMNVEV (reference sequence). With 5 bases removed from V and 1 base from J, the gap between germline ends came to 15 bases. CDR3 DNA sequence: TGTGCCAGCAGTCTGAAATTGGCGCTTTCCTACGAGCAGTACTTC. Its translation: CASSLKLALSYEQYF.

The chain has TRBV27 and TRBJ1-1; D is possibly TRBD1 (5 bases). Trimming pared 4 bases from V and 3 bases from J, leaving 9 bases between. Germline CDR1 reads MNHEY; CDR2 reads SMNVEV (reference sequence). The CDR3 covers 13 residues. The CDR3 loop is CASSYEGYTEAFF. Written as DNA, the CDR3 is TGTGCCAGCAGTTACGAGGGGTACACTGAAGCTTTCTTT.

CDR3 nucleotide sequence: TGCAGCGTTGATCTGGGGGTTGGAACCGGGGAGCTGTTTTTT. Protein: CSVDLGVGTGELFF. This rearrangement joins TRBV29-1 to TRBJ2-2; perhaps D is TRBD1 or TRBD2 (5 bases each). The V end lost 3 bases, the J end lost 5 bases, and 13 bases lay between the germline ends. The CDR3 has 14 amino acids. Germline CDR1 is SQVTM and CDR2 is ANQGSEA.

The genes are TRBV13 and TRBJ2-1; the D gene is possibly TRBD2 (5 bases). V gave up 1 base and J gave up 5 bases, with 9 bases separating them. The CDR3 is 14 residues long. CDR1 and CDR2 from the germline V gene are PRHDT and FYEKMQ (reference sequence). The CDR3 sequence is CASSLEAGDNEQFF. The CDR3 nucleotides are TGTGCCAGCAGCTTAGAGGCGGGCGACAATGAGCAGTTCTTC.

This CDR3 is CASSPYPAAPYEQYF. CDR3 nucleotides: TGTGCCAGCTCACCATATCCGGCAGCCCCCTACGAGCAGTACTTC. The J gene is TRBJ2-7, the V gene TRBV18; no clear D gene. This CDR3 has 15 residues. V was trimmed by 2 bases and J by 2 bases, leaving 13 bases between them. Looked up from germline, CDR1 is KGHSH and CDR2 is LQKENI.

The rearrangement links TRBV23-1 to TRBJ2-1; 8 bases agree with TRBD1. TRBV23-1 is known as an ORF, though its function is uncertain. V shed 0 bases and J 8 bases; nucleotides not matched to a gene: 6. The CDR3 totals 15 residues. The CDR3, as DNA: TGCGCCAGCAGTCAATCGGGTCAGGGGGCCGATGAGCAGTTCTTC. Residues: CASSQSGQGADEQFF.

The chain joins TRBV5-5 to TRBJ2-3, with TRBD2 matching 8 bases. V shed 0 bases, J shed 4 bases, and the junction held 4 bases outside the gene matches. The CDR3 loop spans 15 amino acids. Germline V CDR1 and CDR2: SGHKS, YYEKEE (reference sequence). CDR3: CASSLGTSFPDTQYF. The DNA for the CDR3 is TGTGCCAGCAGCTTGGGGACTAGCTTTCCAGATACGCAGTATTTT. Drawing the rest from reference TRBV5-5 and TRBJ2-3, the complete variable domain is DAGVTQSPTHLIKTRGQQVTLRCSPISGHKSVSWYQQVLGQGPQFIFQYYEKEERGRGNFPDRFSARQFPNYSSELNVNALLLGDSALYLCASSLGTSFPDTQYFGPGTRLTVL.

The CDR3 coding sequence is TGTGCCAGCGTGGTCTCTGGAAACACCATATATTTT. Its protein product is CASVVSGNTIYF. This sequence joins TRBV2 and TRBJ1-3; D gene unclear. Trimming pared 8 bases from V and 0 bases from J, leaving 5 bases between. Germline values: CDR1 SNHLY, CDR2 FYNNEI. The length of the CDR3 is 12 residues.

The chain is built from TRBV7-8 and TRBJ2-1; 9 bases are shared with TRBD2. The trim removed 7 bases at V and 8 bases at J, leaving 12 bases unmatched. CDR3 length: 15 residues. Germline assignment: CDR1 SGHVS and CDR2 FQNEAQ. The CDR3 loop reads CASTNGAGGPHEQFF. The CDR3 DNA follows: TGTGCCAGCACCAACGGGGCGGGAGGGCCCCATGAGCAGTTCTTC. The full variable domain, completed using reference TRBV7-8 and TRBJ2-1, is GAGVSQSPRYKVAKRGQDVALRCDPISGHVSLFWYQQALGQGPEFLTYFQNEAQLDKSGLPSDRFFAERPEGSVSTLKIQRTQQEDSAVYLCASTNGAGGPHEQFFGPGTRLTVL.

DNA for the CDR3: TGTGCCAGCAACGCGGGATTAGGGGTCAATGAGCAGTTCTTC. This gives the protein CASNAGLGVNEQFF. The V gene is TRBV9, the J gene TRBJ2-1, with D maybe TRBD2 (6 bases). There are 14 residues in the CDR3. Trimming took 6 bases from V and 6 from J, leaving 16 bases between them. CDR1 is SGDLS and CDR2 is YYNGEE in the germline V gene. The full variable domain, in which reference TRBV9 and TRBJ2-1 provide the parts outside the CDR3, is DSGVTQTPKHLITATGQRVTLRCSPRSGDLSVYWYQQSLDQGLQFLIQYYNGEERAKGNILERFSAQQFPDLHSELNLSSLELGDSALYFCASNAGLGVNEQFFGPGTRLTVL.

The chain uses TRBV30 and TRBJ2-7; 7 bases fit TRBD2. Per germline, CDR1 GTSNPN and CDR2 SVGIG (reference sequence). V trimming: 3 bases; J trimming: 4 bases; junction bases outside the gene matches: 9. The CDR3 loop spans 14 amino acids. This chain's CDR3 is CAWSSGTKGYEQYF. The CDR3 bases are TGTGCCTGGAGCTCCGGGACTAAAGGGTACGAGCAGTACTTC.

CDR3 coding DNA: TGCGCCAGCAGCGCCCGACAGGGTCCTCTTTATGGCTACACCTTC. Translated, it gives CASSARQGPLYGYTF. V usage is TRBV5-1 and J usage is TRBJ1-2; 7 bases agree with TRBD1. Trimming at V came to 4 bases and at J to 5 bases, leaving 11 bases not matched to a gene. Germline V gene data show CDR1 as SGHRS and CDR2 as YFSETQ. There are 15 residues in the CDR3.

The CDR3 loop reads CASRSGYGQPQHF. CDR3 nucleotides: TGCGCCAGCAGATCAGGGTATGGGCAGCCCCAGCATTTT. The V gene is TRBV10-2, the J gene TRBJ1-5, with D perhaps TRBD1 (5 bases). Germline-derived CDR1 and CDR2 are WSHSY and SAAADI. The CDR3 has 13 amino acids. The V end was cut by 6 bases, the J end by 7 bases, with 13 bases between.

The chain uses TRBV10-3 and TRBJ2-7; 14 bases align to TRBD2. The CDR3 has 15 residues. Per the germline V gene, CDR1 is ENHRY and CDR2 is SYGVKD. V lost 3 bases to trimming and J lost 5 bases; unmatched junction nucleotides: 3. CDR3 amino acids: CAISEGTSGRHEQYF. The CDR3 nucleotides read TGTGCCATCAGTGAAGGGACTAGCGGGAGACACGAGCAGTACTTC.

This rearrangement joins TRBV7-9 to TRBJ2-5; TRBD1 aligns across 8 bases. The CDR3 has 14 residues. J gave up 5 bases and V 8 bases, and 10 bases lay outside the gene matches. CDR1 and CDR2 (germline): SEHNR, FQNEAQ (reference sequence). The CDR3 coding sequence is TGTGCCAGCCTCACGTCAGGGGGCGGGGAGACCCAGTACTTC. It translates to CASLTSGGGETQYF.

The CDR3, as DNA: TGTGCCAGCAGCGCCACTAGCGGGGCCTCCTACGAGCAGTACTTC. Translation gives CASSATSGASYEQYF. V is TRBV9 and J is TRBJ2-7, with 10 bases that match TRBD2. The CDR3 loop spans 15 amino acids. V trimming: 3 bases; J trimming: 0 bases; junction bases outside the gene matches: 3. Germline CDR1 reads SGDLS; CDR2 reads YYNGEE.

The chain joins TRBV7-8 to TRBJ1-1; D ambiguous. V was cut by 0 bases and J by 8 bases, with 22 bases left in between. Per germline, CDR1 SGHVS and CDR2 FQNEAQ. The CDR3 consists of 17 residues. CDR3 in amino acids: CASSLADPWPAVGEAFF. The CDR3 nucleotides are TGTGCCAGCAGCTTAGCTGACCCCTGGCCCGCCGTCGGCGAAGCTTTCTTT.

The CDR3 loop is CATSFPSGNPETQYF. In nucleotides, the CDR3 is TGTGCCACCAGTTTTCCTAGCGGGAACCCAGAGACCCAGTACTTC. V is TRBV15 and J is TRBJ2-5, with 9 bases lining up with TRBD2. The CDR3 extends over 15 amino acids. Trimming took 6 bases from V and 4 from J; bases not matched to a gene: 9. Germline CDR1 reads LNHNV; CDR2 reads YYDKDF (reference sequence).

The chain employs TRBV29-1 and TRBJ2-5; D unclear. CDR1 is SQVTM and CDR2 is ANQGSEA in the germline V gene. V lost 3 bases and J 5 bases, leaving 7 bases between the germline ends. CDR3 length equals 11 residues. CDR3 bases: TGCAGCGTTGAGATAGGGGAGACCCAGTACTTC. Translation: CSVEIGETQYF. Complete variable domain (other parts from reference TRBV29-1 and TRBJ2-5): SAVISQKPSRDICQRGTSLTIQCQVDSQVTMMFWYRQQPGQSLTLIATANQGSEATYESGFVIDKFPISRPNLTFSTLTVSNMSPEDSSIYLCSVEIGETQYFGPGTRLLVL.

This chain joins TRBV15 and TRBJ1-5; D gene unclear. The germline CDR1 and CDR2 sequences are LNHNV and YYDKDF (reference sequence). Trimming pared 2 bases from V and 3 bases from J, leaving 5 bases between. The CDR3 loop spans 13 amino acids. CDR3 sequence (DNA): TGTGCCACCAGCAGACAGAACAATCAGCCCCAGCATTTT. It encodes CATSRQNNQPQHF.

The CDR3 protein is CATSRDPGSAATDTQYF. The CDR3 DNA sequence: TGTGCCACCAGCAGAGACCCGGGGAGCGCGGCCACAGATACGCAGTATTTT. The chain is built from TRBV15 and TRBJ2-3, with D tentatively TRBD2 (5 bases). Trimming removed 0 bases at V and 2 bases at J, with 15 bases between. The CDR3 is 17 residues long. Looked up from germline, CDR1 is LNHNV and CDR2 is YYDKDF (reference sequence).